This T cell receptor beta chain was documented in a study of control samples from healthy donors and cancer patients (dated by TCRdb to the early 2020s). As regards this clone: Which antigen it targets is not known. One end of the junction fails to match germline, which may point to a read error.

CDR1 and CDR2 (GTSNPN, SVGIG) derive from the germline V gene (reference sequence). The CDR3 numbers 15 residues from cysteine through phenylalanine. CDR3 DNA only is kept here, 45 bases in frame from base 1. Library preparation used the immunoSEQ multiplex PCR assay. What TCRdb holds here is the immuneACCESS table cut down to in-frame rearrangements. Part of the clones is not present; checked against another copy, under half of the missing clones reflect an unresolved V gene, and the others are unexplained. The sample table lists tens of thousands of clones, over 85% of them with a count of one. Jointly, the top ten make up around 1.3% of the sample.

The chain was built from TRBV30 and TRBJ1-4; the D segment could be TRBD1, given 5 matching bases. Sample: PBMCs. This sequence originates from a woman aged 40 to 49 with lung cancer. The DNA sequence is TGTGCCTGGAGCCCCTGGGGCAGCCCTAACGAAAAACTGTTTTTT. It translates as CAWSPWGSPNEKLFF.